These T cell receptor beta chains were read from a single sample in a study of T cells after somatic rescue of genetic block. Profiled with immunoSEQ multiplex PCR; TCRdb holds only in-frame clones, not every one. Of tens of thousands of clones listed, just under 90% are singletons. The sample comprised peripheral blood mononuclear cells (PBMCs). Source of these receptors: a woman between 18 and 29 years old. Each CDR3 is given with its conserved first and last residue. A D gene is named only where the DNA matches it firmly. Expanded clones are given a class, and other clones once, few, many or no size at all.

TRBJ2-3 | once | NA | TRBV5-1 | CASSRTEGTDTQYF | TGCGCCAGCAGCAGGACAGAAGGCACAGATACGCAGTATTTT
TRBJ2-7 | once | NA | TRBV19 | CASSINRLSSYEQYF | TGTGCCAGTAGTATTAACCGGTTAAGCTCCTACGAGCAGTACTTC
TRBJ2-5 | NA | NA | TRBV19 | CASTASGGETQYF | TGTGCCAGTACGGCCTCGGGCGGGGAGACCCAGTACTTC
TRBJ1-1 | NA | NA | TRBV7-9 | CASSLFDPNTEAFF | TGTGCCAGCAGCTTATTTGACCCGAACACTGAAGCTTTCTTT
TRBJ1-1 | NA | NA | TRBV6-1 | CASSLMNTEAFF | TGTGCCAGCAGCTTGATGAACACTGAAGCTTTCTTT
TRBJ2-1 | NA | NA | TRBV5-4 | CASSSQGYDEQFF | TGTGCCAGCAGCTCACAGGGATACGATGAGCAGTTCTTC
TRBJ2-1 | NA | TRBD2 | TRBV5-5 | CASSFVQLAGGHEQFF | TGTGCCAGCAGCTTCGTCCAACTAGCGGGAGGCCATGAGCAGTTCTTC
TRBJ2-6 | NA | NA | TRBV4-2 | CASSQLAGRDSGANVLTF | TGTGCCAGCAGCCAGCTGGCTGGCAGGGACTCTGGGGCCAACGTCCTGACTTTC
TRBJ1-1 | NA | NA | TRBV4-2 | CASSPVEEGANGGAFF | TGTGCCAGCAGCCCAGTAGAGGAGGGTGCCAACGGGGGAGCTTTCTTT
TRBJ2-3 | NA | NA | TRBV2 | CASTGTPWDTQYF | TGTGCCTCTACCGGGACGCCCTGGGATACGCAGTATTTT
TRBJ1-5 | NA | NA | TRBV27 | CASSLGGSNQPQHF | TGTGCCAGCAGTTTGGGTGGGAGCAATCAGCCCCAGCATTTT
TRBJ2-7 | NA | NA | TRBV15 | CATSRDPPPALGYEQYF | TGTGCCACCAGCAGAGACCCCCCCCCGGCCCTGGGCTACGAGCAGTACTTC
TRBJ2-1 | NA | NA | TRBV30 | CAWIGPIYNEQFF | TGTGCCTGGATAGGCCCTATCTACAATGAGCAGTTCTTC
TRBJ2-7 | NA | TRBD1 | TRBV10-3 | CAISADRAYEQYF | TGTGCCATCAGCGCCGACAGGGCGTACGAGCAGTACTTC
TRBJ2-1 | NA | TRBD2 | TRBV27 | CASSETSQLQGFF | TGTGCCAGCAGTGAGACTAGCCAGCTTCAAGGGTTCTTC
TRBJ1-1 | few | TRBD1 | TRBV29-1 | CSVEEGDRTEAFF | TGCAGCGTTGAGGAGGGGGACAGGACTGAAGCTTTCTTT
TRBJ2-7 | NA | NA | TRBV29-1 | CSAEQGFDEQYF | TGCAGCGCGGAGCAGGGGTTCGACGAGCAGTACTTC
TRBJ1-4 | NA | TRBD1 | TRBV7-9 | CASSYRDRGGWGEKLFF | TGTGCCAGCAGCTACCGGGACAGGGGCGGTTGGGGTGAAAAACTGTTTTTT
TRBJ2-1 | NA | NA | TRBV27 | CASDPGSASYNEQFF | TGTGCCAGCGATCCCGGTAGCGCTTCCTACAATGAGCAGTTCTTC
TRBJ1-1 | NA | NA | TRBV6-1 | CASRESQEGTEAFF | TGTGCCAGCAGGGAATCCCAGGAGGGCACTGAAGCTTTCTTT
TRBJ1-2 | NA | NA | TRBV10-2 | CASTVGRLFTF | TGCGCCAGCACCGTCGGGAGACTTTTTACCTTC
TRBJ2-7 | NA | NA | TRBV7-6 | CASSARLVQKQYF | TGTGCCAGCAGCGCCCGATTAGTCCAAAAGCAGTACTTC
TRBJ2-3 | NA | NA | TRBV5-6 | CASSLSGSTDTQYF | TGTGCCAGCAGCCTTAGCGGAAGCACAGATACGCAGTATTTT
TRBJ1-4 | NA | NA | TRBV7-9 | CASSSAQGLGEKLFF | TGTGCCAGCAGCTCTGCCCAGGGGCTCGGTGAAAAACTGTTTTTT
TRBJ1-3 | NA | NA | TRBV30 | CAWSVRMGAYGNTIYF | TGTGCCTGGAGTGTACGAATGGGGGCTTATGGAAACACCATATATTTT
TRBJ2-7 | NA | TRBD2 | TRBV7-2 | CASTPSGTRASYEQYF | TGTGCCAGCACCCCCTCCGGGACTAGGGCCTCCTACGAGCAGTACTTC
TRBJ1-1 | NA | NA | TRBV28 | CASTPQGSTEAFF | TGTGCCAGCACTCCCCAGGGGTCCACTGAAGCTTTCTTT
TRBJ2-7 | NA | TRBD2 | TRBV11-3 | CASSLRGRFDEQYF | TGTGCCAGCAGCTTACGCGGGAGGTTCGACGAGCAGTACTTC
TRBJ2-1 | NA | TRBD2 | TRBV15 | CATSRRASGGVSSYNEQFF | TGTGCCACCAGCAGACGGGCTAGCGGGGGAGTTAGCTCCTACAATGAGCAGTTCTTC
TRBJ2-6 | NA | TRBD2 | TRBV18 | CASSPQTSGFSGANVLTF | TGTGCCAGCTCACCACAGACTAGCGGATTCTCTGGGGCCAACGTCCTGACTTTC
TRBJ2-1 | NA | NA | TRBV4-2 | CASRFGSSPNEQFF | TGTGCCAGCAGGTTCGGGTCCTCACCTAATGAGCAGTTCTTC
TRBJ1-1 | NA | NA | TRBV4-3 | CASSGRINEAFF | TGCGCCAGCAGCGGTCGAATCAATGAAGCTTTCTTT
TRBJ2-7 | NA | NA | TRBV9 | CASSAGGGSIYEQYF | TGTGCCAGCAGCGCCGGGGGCGGGAGCATCTACGAGCAGTACTTC
TRBJ1-1 | NA | TRBD1 | TRBV11-2 | CASSFRQGLWTEAFF | TGTGCCAGCAGCTTTCGACAGGGTCTATGGACTGAAGCTTTCTTT
TRBJ2-5 | NA | NA | TRBV9 | CASSGPEVGTQYF | TGTGCCAGCAGCGGCCCCGAAGTCGGGACCCAGTACTTC
TRBJ2-7 | NA | NA | TRBV4-1 | CASSHVGRGPNGSGEQYF | TGCGCCAGCAGCCACGTAGGGCGCGGGCCGAACGGTTCGGGCGAGCAGTACTTC
TRBJ2-7 | NA | TRBD2 | TRBV6-1 | CASSEGTSGSYEQYF | TGTGCCAGCAGTGAAGGGACTAGCGGGAGTTACGAGCAGTACTTC
TRBJ2-7 | NA | NA | TRBV14 | CASSQGDGWDYEQYF | TGTGCCAGCAGCCAAGGGGACGGGTGGGACTACGAGCAGTACTTC
TRBJ2-7 | NA | NA | TRBV11-3 | CASSSSLQGEQYF | TGTGCCAGCAGCAGCTCTCTCCAGGGGGAGCAGTACTTC
TRBJ1-2 | NA | NA | TRBV4-1 | CASSHAYGYTF | TGCGCCAGCAGCCATGCCTATGGCTACACCTTC
TRBJ2-3 | NA | TRBD2 | TRBV5-4 | CASSWGLAGTSTDTQYF | TGTGCCAGCAGCTGGGGACTAGCGGGGACTAGCACAGATACGCAGTATTTT
TRBJ2-3 | NA | NA | TRBV4-1 | CASSMGSADTQYF | TGCGCCAGCAGCATGGGGTCGGCAGATACGCAGTATTTT
TRBJ2-2 | once | NA | TRBV7-7 | CASSLARNGELFF | TGTGCTAGCAGCTTAGCCCGGAATGGGGAGCTGTTTTTT
TRBJ2-7 | NA | TRBD1 | TRBV7-2 | CASSLPGTGGGQYF | TGTGCCAGCAGCTTACCCGGGACAGGGGGCGGGCAGTACTTC
TRBJ1-2 | once | TRBD1 | TRBV6-5 | CASSRPGGNGGYTF | TGTGCCAGCAGTAGGCCAGGGGGGAACGGTGGCTACACCTTC